This T cell receptor beta chain was obtained from a study of shared clonotypes between healthy human individuals. CD45RO+ cells plus CCR7-negative CD45RA+ TemRA cells formed CD8 memory. CDR3 length: 15 amino acids. Per the germline V gene, CDR1 is WNHNN and CDR2 is SYGVQD (reference sequence). V gave up 0 bases and J gave up 5 bases; unmatched junction bases: 5. The method was immunoSEQ multiplex PCR; TCRdb's version includes in-frame clones alone and lacks a portion of them. The table has approximately 100,000 clones, around 68% seen once. The origin of this receptor is a woman aged 25 to 39 in good health. Sequencing input: memory CD8+ T cells sorted from blood. Subset in this sample: CD45RO+ cells pooled with CCR7-negative TemRA cells. The chain has TRBV10-1 and TRBJ2-7; the match to TRBD2 covers 9 bases. The CDR3 is CASSESAGGPHEQYF. The CDR3 nucleotides are TGCGCCAGCAGTGAGTCAGCGGGAGGTCCCCACGAGCAGTACTTC.